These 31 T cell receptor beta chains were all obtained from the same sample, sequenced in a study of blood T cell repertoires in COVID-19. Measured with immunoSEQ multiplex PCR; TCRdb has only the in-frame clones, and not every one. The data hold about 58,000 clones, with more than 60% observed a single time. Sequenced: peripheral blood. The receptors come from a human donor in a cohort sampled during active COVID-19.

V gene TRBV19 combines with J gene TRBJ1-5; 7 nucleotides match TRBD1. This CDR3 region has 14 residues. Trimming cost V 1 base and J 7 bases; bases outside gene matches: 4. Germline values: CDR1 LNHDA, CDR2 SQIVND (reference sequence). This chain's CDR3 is CASSIVGGSQPQHF. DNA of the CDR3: TGTGCCAGTAGTATAGTAGGGGGCTCCCAGCCCCAGCATTTT.

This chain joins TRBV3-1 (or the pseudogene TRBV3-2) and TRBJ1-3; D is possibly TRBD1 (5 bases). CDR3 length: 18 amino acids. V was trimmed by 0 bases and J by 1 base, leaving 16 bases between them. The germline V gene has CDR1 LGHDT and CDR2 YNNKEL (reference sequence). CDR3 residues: CASSQDGRQLKSGNTIYF. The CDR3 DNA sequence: TGTGCCAGCAGCCAAGACGGTCGACAGCTTAAATCTGGAAACACCATATATTTT.

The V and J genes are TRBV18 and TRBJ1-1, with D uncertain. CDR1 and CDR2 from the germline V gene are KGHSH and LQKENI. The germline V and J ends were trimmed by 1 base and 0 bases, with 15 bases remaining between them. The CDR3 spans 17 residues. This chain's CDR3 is CASSPLMVRSMNTEAFF. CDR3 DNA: TGTGCCAGCTCACCACTGATGGTCAGGTCGATGAACACTGAAGCTTTCTTT.

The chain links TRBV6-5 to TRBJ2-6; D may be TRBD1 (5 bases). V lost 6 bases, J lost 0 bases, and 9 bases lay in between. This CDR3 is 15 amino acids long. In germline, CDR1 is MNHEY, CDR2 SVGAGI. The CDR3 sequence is CASRRQNSGANVLTF. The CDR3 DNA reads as TGTGCCAGCAGAAGACAGAACTCTGGGGCCAACGTCCTGACTTTC.

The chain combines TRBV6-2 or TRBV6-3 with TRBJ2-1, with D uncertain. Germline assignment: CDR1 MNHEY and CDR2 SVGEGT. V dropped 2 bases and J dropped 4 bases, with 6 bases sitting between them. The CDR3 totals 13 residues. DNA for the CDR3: TGTGCCAGCAGTTACCAGGCGTACAATGAGCAGTTCTTC. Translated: CASSYQAYNEQFF.

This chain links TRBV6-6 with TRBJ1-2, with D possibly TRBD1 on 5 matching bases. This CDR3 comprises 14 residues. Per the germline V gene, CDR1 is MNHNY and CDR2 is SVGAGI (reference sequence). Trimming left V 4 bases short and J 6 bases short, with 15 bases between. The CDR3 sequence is CASSSLGGGNGYTF. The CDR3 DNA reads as TGTGCCAGCAGTTCCCTCGGGGGGGGGAATGGCTACACCTTC.

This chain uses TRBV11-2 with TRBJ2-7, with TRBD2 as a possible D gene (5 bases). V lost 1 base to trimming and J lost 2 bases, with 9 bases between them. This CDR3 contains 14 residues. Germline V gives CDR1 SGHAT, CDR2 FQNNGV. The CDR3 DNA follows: TGTGCCAGCAGCTTAGCCGGAGGTACCTACGAGCAGTACTTC. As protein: CASSLAGGTYEQYF.

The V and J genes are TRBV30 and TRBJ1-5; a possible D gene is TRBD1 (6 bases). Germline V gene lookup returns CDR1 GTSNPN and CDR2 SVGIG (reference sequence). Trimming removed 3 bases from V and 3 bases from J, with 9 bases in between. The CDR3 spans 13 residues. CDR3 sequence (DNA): TGTGCCTGGAGACAGGGTACCAATCAGCCCCAGCATTTT. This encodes CAWRQGTNQPQHF. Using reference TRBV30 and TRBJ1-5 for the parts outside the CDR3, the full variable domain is SQTIHQWPATLVQPVGSPLSLECTVEGTSNPNLYWYRQAAGRGLQLLFYSVGIGQISSEVPQNLSASRPQDRQFILSSKKLLLSDSGFYLCAWRQGTNQPQHFGDGTRLSIL.

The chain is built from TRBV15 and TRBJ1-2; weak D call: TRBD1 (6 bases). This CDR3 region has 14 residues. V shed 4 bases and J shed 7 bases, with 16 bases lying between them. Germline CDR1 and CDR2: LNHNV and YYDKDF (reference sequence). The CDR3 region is CATSMGVQGSGYTF. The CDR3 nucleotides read TGTGCCACCAGCATGGGGGTACAGGGAAGTGGCTACACCTTC.

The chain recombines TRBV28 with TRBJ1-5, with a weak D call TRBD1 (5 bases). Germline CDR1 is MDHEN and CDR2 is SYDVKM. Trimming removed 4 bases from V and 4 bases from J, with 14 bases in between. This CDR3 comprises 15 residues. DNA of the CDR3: TGTGCCAGCAGTTCCCAACCGCAGGGAAATCAGCCCCAGCATTTT. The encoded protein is CASSSQPQGNQPQHF.

The CDR3 DNA reads as TGTGCCAGCAGTCTCAGGACTACTTCCTACGAGCAGTACTTC. It yields the protein CASSLRTTSYEQYF. The chain is built from TRBV6-5 and TRBJ2-7, with a weak D call TRBD2 (6 bases). Trimming left V 5 bases short and J 1 base short, with 12 bases between. Germline assignment: CDR1 MNHEY and CDR2 SVGAGI. This CDR3 has 14 amino acids.

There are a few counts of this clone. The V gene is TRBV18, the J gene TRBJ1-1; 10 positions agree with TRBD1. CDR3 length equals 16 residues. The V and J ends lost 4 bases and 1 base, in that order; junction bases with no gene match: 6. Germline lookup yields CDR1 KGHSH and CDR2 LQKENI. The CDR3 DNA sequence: TGTGCCAGCTCACTCCGGGACAGGGGAAGGAACACTGAAGCTTTCTTT. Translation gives CASSLRDRGRNTEAFF.

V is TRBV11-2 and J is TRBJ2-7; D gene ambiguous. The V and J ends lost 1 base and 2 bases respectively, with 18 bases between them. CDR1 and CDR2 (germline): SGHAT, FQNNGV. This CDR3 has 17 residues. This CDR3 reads CASSLALLRGATYEQYF. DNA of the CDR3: TGTGCCAGCAGCTTAGCCCTGCTTCGCGGAGCGACCTACGAGCAGTACTTC.

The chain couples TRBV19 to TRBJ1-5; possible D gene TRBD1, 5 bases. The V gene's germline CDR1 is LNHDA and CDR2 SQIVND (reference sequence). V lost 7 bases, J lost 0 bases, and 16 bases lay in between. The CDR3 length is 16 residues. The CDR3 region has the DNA TGTGCCAGTAATAAGTTATCAGGGATTAGCAATCAGCCCCAGCATTTT. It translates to CASNKLSGISNQPQHF.

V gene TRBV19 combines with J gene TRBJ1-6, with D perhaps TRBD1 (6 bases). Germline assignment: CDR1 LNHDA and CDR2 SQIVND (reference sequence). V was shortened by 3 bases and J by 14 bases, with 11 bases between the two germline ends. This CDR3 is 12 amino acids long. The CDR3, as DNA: TGTGCCAGTAGTATGGACAGAATGACCCTCCACTTT. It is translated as CASSMDRMTLHF.

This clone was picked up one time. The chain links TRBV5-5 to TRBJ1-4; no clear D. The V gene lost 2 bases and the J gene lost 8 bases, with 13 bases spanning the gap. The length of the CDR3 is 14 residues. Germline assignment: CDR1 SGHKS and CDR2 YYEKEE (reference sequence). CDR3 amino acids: CASSLKESPEKLFF. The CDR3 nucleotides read TGTGCCAGCAGCTTAAAGGAGAGCCCCGAAAAACTGTTTTTT.

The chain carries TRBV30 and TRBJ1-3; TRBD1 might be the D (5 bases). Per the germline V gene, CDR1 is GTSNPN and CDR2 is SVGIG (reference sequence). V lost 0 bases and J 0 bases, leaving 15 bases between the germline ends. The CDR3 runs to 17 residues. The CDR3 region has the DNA TGTGCCTGGAGTGTACAAGTTGGGGGGGGCTCTGGAAACACCATATATTTT. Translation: CAWSVQVGGGSGNTIYF.

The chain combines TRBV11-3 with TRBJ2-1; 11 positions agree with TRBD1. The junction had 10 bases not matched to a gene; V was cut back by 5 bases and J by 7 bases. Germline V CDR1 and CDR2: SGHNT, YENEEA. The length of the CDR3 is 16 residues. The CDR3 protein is CASSRAGTGGKNEQFF. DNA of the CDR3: TGTGCCAGCAGCCGTGCCGGGACAGGGGGGAAGAATGAGCAGTTCTTC.

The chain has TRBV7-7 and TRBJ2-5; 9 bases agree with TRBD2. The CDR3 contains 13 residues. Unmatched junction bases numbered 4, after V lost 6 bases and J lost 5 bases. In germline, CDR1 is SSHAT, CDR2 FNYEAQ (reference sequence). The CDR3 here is CASSRTSEETQYF. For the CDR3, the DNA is TGTGCCAGCAGTCGGACTAGCGAGGAGACCCAGTACTTC.

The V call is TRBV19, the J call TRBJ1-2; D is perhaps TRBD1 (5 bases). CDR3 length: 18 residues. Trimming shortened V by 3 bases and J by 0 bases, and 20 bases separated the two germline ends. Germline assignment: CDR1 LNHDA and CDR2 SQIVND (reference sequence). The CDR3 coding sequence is TGTGCCAGTAGTATGGTTCGGGGGACGGCTACCTCTAACTATGGCTACACCTTC. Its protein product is CASSMVRGTATSNYGYTF.

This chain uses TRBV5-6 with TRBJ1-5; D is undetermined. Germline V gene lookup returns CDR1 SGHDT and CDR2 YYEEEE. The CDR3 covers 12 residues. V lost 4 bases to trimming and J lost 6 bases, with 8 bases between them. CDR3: CASSRGGQPQHF. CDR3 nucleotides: TGTGCCAGCAGCCGGGGAGGTCAGCCCCAGCATTTT.

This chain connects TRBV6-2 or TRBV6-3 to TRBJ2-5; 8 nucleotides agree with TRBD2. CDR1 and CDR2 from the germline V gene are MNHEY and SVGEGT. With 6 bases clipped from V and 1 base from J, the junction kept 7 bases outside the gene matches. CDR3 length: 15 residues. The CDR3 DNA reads TGTGCCAGCAGCCAACTAGCGGAACTCCAAGAGACCCAGTACTTC. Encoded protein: CASSQLAELQETQYF.

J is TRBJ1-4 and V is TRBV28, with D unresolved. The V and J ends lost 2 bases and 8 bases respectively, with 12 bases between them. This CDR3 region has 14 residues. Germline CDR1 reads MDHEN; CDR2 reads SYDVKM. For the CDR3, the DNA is TGTGCCAGCAGTTTACAGTCGTTTACCGAAAAACTGTTTTTT. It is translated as CASSLQSFTEKLFF.

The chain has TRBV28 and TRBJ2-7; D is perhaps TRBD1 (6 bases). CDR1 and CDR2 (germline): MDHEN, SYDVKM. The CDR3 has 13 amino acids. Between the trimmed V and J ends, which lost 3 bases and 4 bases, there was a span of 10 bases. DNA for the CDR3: TGTGCCAGCAGTTTTGGGGGCAGGTACGAGCAGTACTTC. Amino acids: CASSFGGRYEQYF.

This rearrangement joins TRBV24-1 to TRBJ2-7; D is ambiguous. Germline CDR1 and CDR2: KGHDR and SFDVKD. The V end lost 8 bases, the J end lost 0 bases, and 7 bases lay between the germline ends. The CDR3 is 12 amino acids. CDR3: CATTYSSYEQYF. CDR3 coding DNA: TGTGCCACCACATACAGCTCCTACGAGCAGTACTTC.

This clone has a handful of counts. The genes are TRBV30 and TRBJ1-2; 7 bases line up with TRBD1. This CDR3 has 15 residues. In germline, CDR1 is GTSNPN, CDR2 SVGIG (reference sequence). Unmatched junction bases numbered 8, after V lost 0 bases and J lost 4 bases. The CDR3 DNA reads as TGTGCCTGGAGTGTTGAGACAGGGTTTCTCTATGGCTACACCTTC. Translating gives CAWSVETGFLYGYTF. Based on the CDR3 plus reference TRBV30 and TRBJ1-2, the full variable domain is SQTIHQWPATLVQPVGSPLSLECTVEGTSNPNLYWYRQAAGRGLQLLFYSVGIGQISSEVPQNLSASRPQDRQFILSSKKLLLSDSGFYLCAWSVETGFLYGYTFGSGTRLTVV.

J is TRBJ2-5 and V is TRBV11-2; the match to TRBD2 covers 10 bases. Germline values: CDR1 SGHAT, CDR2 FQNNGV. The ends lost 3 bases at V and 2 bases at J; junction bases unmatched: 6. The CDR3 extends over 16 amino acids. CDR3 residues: CASSFLLAGLQETQYF. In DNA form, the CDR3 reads TGTGCCAGCAGCTTCCTACTAGCGGGGCTTCAAGAGACCCAGTACTTC.

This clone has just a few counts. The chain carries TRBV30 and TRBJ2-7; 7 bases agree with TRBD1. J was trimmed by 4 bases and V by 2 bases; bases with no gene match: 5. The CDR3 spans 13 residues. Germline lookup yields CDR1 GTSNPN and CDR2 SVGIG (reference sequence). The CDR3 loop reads CAWSRDSEYEQYF. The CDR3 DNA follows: TGTGCCTGGAGTCGGGACAGTGAATACGAGCAGTACTTC. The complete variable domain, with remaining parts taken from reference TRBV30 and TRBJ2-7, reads SQTIHQWPATLVQPVGSPLSLECTVEGTSNPNLYWYRQAAGRGLQLLFYSVGIGQISSEVPQNLSASRPQDRQFILSSKKLLLSDSGFYLCAWSRDSEYEQYFGPGTRLTVT.

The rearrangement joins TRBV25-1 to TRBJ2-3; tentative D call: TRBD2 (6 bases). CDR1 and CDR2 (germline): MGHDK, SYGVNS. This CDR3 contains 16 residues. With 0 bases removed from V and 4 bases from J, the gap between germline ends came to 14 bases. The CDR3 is CASSEYGGLLADTQYF. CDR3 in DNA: TGTGCCAGCAGTGAATATGGGGGGTTGTTAGCAGATACGCAGTATTTT.

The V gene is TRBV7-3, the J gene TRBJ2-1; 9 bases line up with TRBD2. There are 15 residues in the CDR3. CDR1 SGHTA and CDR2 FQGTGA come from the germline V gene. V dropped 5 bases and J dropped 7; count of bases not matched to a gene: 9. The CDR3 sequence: CASSPLAGGLNEQFF. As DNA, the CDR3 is TGTGCCAGCAGCCCTTTGGCGGGGGGGCTTAATGAGCAGTTCTTC.

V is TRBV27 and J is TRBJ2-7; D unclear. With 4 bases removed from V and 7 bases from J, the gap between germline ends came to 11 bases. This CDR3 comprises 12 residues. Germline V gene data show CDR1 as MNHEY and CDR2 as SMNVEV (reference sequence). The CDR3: CASSSIAGEQYF. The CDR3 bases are TGTGCCAGCAGTTCCATAGCTGGGGAGCAGTACTTC.